A selection of T cell receptor beta chains follows, all from one sample in a study of blood T cell repertoires in COVID-19. The data were produced by immunoSEQ multiplex PCR, yet TCRdb's version contains in-frame clones alone and is incomplete. This table has more than 80,000 clones, around three quarters appearing once. The sample consisted of peripheral blood. The receptors derive from a woman older than 75 with active or convalescent COVID-19. CDR3s include the opening cysteine and the closing phenylalanine or tryptophan. Each record gives: V gene, J gene, clone size, D gene, CDR3 protein, CDR3 DNA. The D gene is left open where the match is weak. Some rows mark clone size as missing; the rest say once, few, many or name a class of expanded clone.

TRBV7-4,TRBJ1-1,.,.,CASSLGHTATPMNTEAFF,TGTGCCAGCAGCTTGGGACACACAGCAACCCCTATGAACACTGAAGCTTTCTTT
TRBV3-1/TRBV3-2,TRBJ2-2,.,.,CASSQGGGPNTGELFF,TGTGCCAGCAGCCAGGGCGGGGGCCCTAACACCGGGGAGCTGTTTTTT
TRBV19,TRBJ2-7,.,.,CASSQYMRGESYEQYF,TGTGCCAGTAGCCAATACATGCGGGGCGAGTCCTACGAGCAGTACTTC
TRBV6-2/TRBV6-3,TRBJ1-5,.,.,CASSPGNWPQHF,TGTGCCAGCAGTCCGGGGAACTGGCCCCAGCATTTT
TRBV9,TRBJ1-1,.,TRBD1,CASSPRDRGLDTEAFF,TGTGCCAGCAGCCCCCGAGACAGGGGGCTCGACACTGAAGCTTTCTTT
TRBV28,TRBJ2-5,.,TRBD2,CASSSGGGGAQYF,TGTGCCAGCAGTTCCGGGGGGGGCGGGGCCCAGTACTTC
TRBV5-6,TRBJ2-7,.,.,CASSLADRPSYEQYF,TGTGCCAGCAGCTTGGCGGACAGACCTTCCTACGAGCAGTACTTC
TRBV5-1,TRBJ2-3,.,.,CASSSGPRDTQYF,TGCGCCAGCAGCTCCGGTCCGAGAGATACGCAGTATTTT
TRBV9,TRBJ2-1,.,TRBD2,CASSVAGVAGTSTYEQFF,TGTGCCAGCAGCGTAGCTGGGGTAGCGGGGACCAGTACATATGAGCAGTTCTTC
TRBV29-1,TRBJ1-5,.,.,CSVESGVGQPQHF,TGCAGCGTTGAGTCAGGGGTTGGTCAGCCCCAGCATTTT
TRBV12-3/TRBV12-4,TRBJ1-2,once,.,CASSQGFSYGYTF,TGTGCCAGCAGCCAGGGTTTTAGCTATGGCTACACCTTC
TRBV10-3,TRBJ1-5,few,.,CATYRGGNQPQHF,TGTGCCACCTACCGGGGTGGCAATCAGCCCCAGCATTTT
TRBV7-6,TRBJ2-1,.,TRBD2,CASSLAGGGVFGEQFF,TGTGCCAGCAGCTTAGCAGGCGGGGGGGTGTTTGGTGAGCAGTTCTTC
TRBV19,TRBJ1-5,once,TRBD1,CASSISQGALEPQHF,TGTGCCAGTAGTATATCACAGGGGGCCTTAGAGCCCCAGCATTTT
TRBV7-8,TRBJ2-7,.,.,CASSHPTAGYEQYF,TGTGCCAGCAGCCACCCTACCGCGGGCTACGAGCAGTACTTC
TRBV18,TRBJ1-2,.,.,CASSPDRREGEGYTF,TGTGCCAGCTCACCAGACAGACGCGAAGGCGAGGGCTACACCTTC
TRBV5-1,TRBJ1-1,few,.,CASSLGGRLTEAFF,TGCGCCAGCAGCTTGGGGGGGCGCCTCACTGAAGCTTTCTTT
TRBV7-2,TRBJ1-1,.,.,CASSLRATKMNTEAFF,TGTGCCAGCAGCTTACGAGCTACTAAGATGAACACTGAAGCTTTCTTT
TRBV6-5,TRBJ1-1,.,.,CASSPQSWAFF,TGTGCCAGCAGTCCACAGAGTTGGGCTTTCTTT
TRBV2,TRBJ2-7,.,.,CASSQRRGYEQYF,TGTGCCAGCAGTCAAAGACGGGGGTACGAGCAGTACTTC
TRBV7-2,TRBJ1-3,.,.,CASSRQDSSGNTIYF,TGTGCCAGCAGCAGACAGGATAGCTCTGGAAACACCATATATTTT
TRBV6-5,TRBJ1-4,.,.,CASSGTDLEKLFF,TGTGCCAGCAGCGGAACAGACCTCGAAAAACTGTTTTTT
TRBV7-3,TRBJ2-6,.,.,CASRESGANVLTF,TGTGCCAGCAGAGAGTCTGGGGCCAACGTCCTGACTTTC
TRBV7-2,TRBJ2-4,.,TRBD1,CASSLGQGGIQYF,TGTGCCAGCAGCCTCGGACAGGGCGGCATTCAGTACTTC
TRBV5-1,TRBJ2-2,.,.,CASSLIADTGELFF,TGCGCCAGCAGCTTAATAGCGGACACCGGGGAGCTGTTTTTT
TRBV7-9,TRBJ1-5,.,.,CASSPEGGYNQPQHF,TGTGCCAGCAGCCCCGAGGGGGGGTATAATCAGCCCCAGCATTTT
TRBV19,TRBJ1-1,.,.,CASSSGTLNTEAFF,TGTGCCAGTAGCAGCGGGACTTTGAACACTGAAGCTTTCTTT
TRBV4-2,TRBJ2-3,.,.,CAPRRSDATGGLNTDTQYF,TGTGCCCCCCGCCGAAGTGACGCGACGGGGGGCCTGAACACAGATACGCAGTATTTT
TRBV6-1,TRBJ2-7,.,TRBD2,CASSDWASGGAGEQYF,TGTGCCAGCAGTGATTGGGCTAGCGGGGGGGCGGGCGAGCAGTACTTC
TRBV7-2,TRBJ2-5,once,TRBD1,CASSLTGVAEETQYF,TGTGCCAGCAGCTTAACAGGGGTCGCGGAGGAGACCCAGTACTTC
TRBV2,TRBJ1-5,.,.,CASSAIRGGNQPQHF,TGTGCCAGCAGCGCAATCAGGGGTGGGAATCAGCCCCAGCATTTT
TRBV27,TRBJ2-2,.,.,CASSRGQRTGELFF,TGTGCCAGCAGCCGCGGACAGCGCACCGGGGAGCTGTTTTTT
TRBV3-1/TRBV3-2,TRBJ2-7,.,.,CASSLQGSYEQYF,TGTGCCAGCAGCCTCCAGGGGAGCTACGAGCAGTACTTC
TRBV7-3,TRBJ1-5,.,TRBD1,CASSQGQNQPQHF,TGTGCCAGCAGCCAGGGACAGAATCAGCCCCAGCATTTT
TRBV18,TRBJ2-1,.,TRBD2,CASSHPGLAVNEQFF,TGTGCCAGCTCACACCCGGGACTAGCGGTCAATGAGCAGTTCTTC
TRBV7-3,TRBJ1-1,.,.,CASSPTQDTEAFF,TGTGCCAGCAGCCCTACCCAGGACACTGAAGCTTTCTTT
TRBV5-1,TRBJ2-7,.,TRBD1,CASSQMGTGRAYEQYF,TGCGCCAGCAGCCAGATGGGGACAGGAAGAGCCTACGAGCAGTACTTC
TRBV7-7,TRBJ2-5,.,.,CASSLDSQETQYF,TGTGCTAGCAGCTTAGACTCCCAAGAGACCCAGTACTTC
TRBV27,TRBJ2-7,.,.,CASSLSGVFRYEQYF,TGTGCCAGCAGTTTATCTGGCGTCTTCAGGTACGAGCAGTACTTC
TRBV7-8,TRBJ1-1,few,.,CASSLSIRGRVGNEAFF,TGTGCCAGCAGCTTATCTATAAGGGGTCGTGTAGGCAATGAAGCTTTCTTT
TRBV27,TRBJ1-2,few,.,CASSSTPRGGNYGYTF,TGTGCCAGCAGTTCTACCCCAAGGGGGGGGAACTATGGCTACACCTTC
TRBV7-2,TRBJ1-5,.,TRBD1,CASSLLAGGISGNQPQHF,TGTGCCAGCAGCTTACTGGCAGGGGGCATCTCTGGCAATCAGCCCCAGCATTTT
TRBV7-2,TRBJ2-5,.,TRBD1,CASSRDRSETQYF,TGTGCCAGCAGTAGGGACAGGTCAGAGACCCAGTACTTC
TRBV27,TRBJ1-4,.,.,CASSLRATNEKLFF,TGTGCCAGCAGTTTGCGCGCAACTAATGAAAAACTGTTTTTT
TRBV7-2,TRBJ2-5,.,TRBD2,CASSPGTSFQETQYF,TGTGCCAGCAGCCCAGGGACTAGCTTCCAAGAGACCCAGTACTTC
TRBV30,TRBJ2-7,.,TRBD1,CAWSVKGGQGVEQYF,TGTGCCTGGAGTGTAAAGGGTGGACAGGGGGTTGAGCAGTACTTC
TRBV24-1,TRBJ1-1,.,.,CATSDPGSGNTEAFF,TGTGCCACCAGTGATCCCGGGAGCGGAAACACTGAAGCTTTCTTT
TRBV11-2,TRBJ2-2,few,TRBD1,CASSTQGAAGELFF,TGTGCCAGCAGCACACAGGGGGCAGCCGGGGAGCTGTTTTTT
TRBV7-2,TRBJ1-3,.,TRBD1,CASSSGLGQGSGNTIYF,TGTGCCAGCAGCTCCGGACTCGGACAGGGCTCTGGAAACACCATATATTTT